The T cell receptor (beta chain) described here comes from a study of control samples from healthy donors and cancer patients. V lost 8 bases, J lost 4 bases, and 14 bases lay in between. The CDR3 contains 14 residues. Germline V gives CDR1 MNHEY, CDR2 SMNVEV (reference sequence). Profiled with immunoSEQ multiplex PCR; TCRdb holds only in-frame clones, not every one. In the table there are 140,000 to 150,000 clones, 93% of which are singletons. Sequencing used blood. The chain recombines TRBV27 with TRBJ2-2; D unclear. The clonotype originates from a man younger than 35 in good health. The CDR3 DNA reads TGTGCCAGCCAGGAATACCCGAGCACCGGGGAGCTGTTTTTT. Amino acids: CASQEYPSTGELFF.